This T cell receptor (beta chain) emerged from a study of cytomegalovirus exposure and HLA in healthy donors. The PCR contained 60 Vbeta and 13 Jbeta primers. The table came from immunoSEQ multiplex PCR; TCRdb's copy has only in-frame clones and leaves some out. The table includes approximately 77,000 clones, around two thirds detected once. The CDR3 length is 13 residues. Donors in the study were healthy people who gave bone marrow. Unrecorded immune exposure was likely among donors, who were nominally healthy when sampled. The chain couples TRBV21-1 to TRBJ2-5; TRBD2, the table's D call, was not compared with the DNA. TRBV21-1 is a pseudogene. The sample taken for sequencing was PBMCs. This receptor was identified in a man aged 60 to 75 in good health and CMV-seropositive. CDR3 sequence reads: CASTGGSIRTQYF. For the CDR3, the DNA is TGTGCCAGCACGGGGGGCTCCATCAGGACCCAGTACTTC.